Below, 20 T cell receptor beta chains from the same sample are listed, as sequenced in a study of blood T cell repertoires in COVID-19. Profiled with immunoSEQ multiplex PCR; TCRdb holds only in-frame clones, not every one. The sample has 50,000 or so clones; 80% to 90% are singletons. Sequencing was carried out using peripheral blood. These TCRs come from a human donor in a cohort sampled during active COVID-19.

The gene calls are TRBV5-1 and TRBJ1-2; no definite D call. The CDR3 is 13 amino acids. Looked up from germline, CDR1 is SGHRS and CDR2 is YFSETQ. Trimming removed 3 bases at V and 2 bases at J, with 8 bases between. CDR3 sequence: CASSSGGNYGYTF. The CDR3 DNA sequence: TGCGCCAGCAGCTCGGGAGGGAACTATGGCTACACCTTC.

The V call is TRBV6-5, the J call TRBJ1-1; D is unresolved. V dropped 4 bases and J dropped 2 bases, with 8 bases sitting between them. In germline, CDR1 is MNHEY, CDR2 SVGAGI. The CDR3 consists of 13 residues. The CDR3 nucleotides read TGTGCCAGCAGTTCCGACATAAACACTGAAGCTTTCTTT. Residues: CASSSDINTEAFF.

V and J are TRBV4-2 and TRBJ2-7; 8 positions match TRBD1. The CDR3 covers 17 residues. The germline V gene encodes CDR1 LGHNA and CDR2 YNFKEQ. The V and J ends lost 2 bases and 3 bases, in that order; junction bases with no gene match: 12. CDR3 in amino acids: CASSQSKGAGGLYEQYF. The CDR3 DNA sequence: TGTGCCAGCAGCCAATCCAAGGGGGCAGGGGGCCTCTACGAGCAGTACTTC.

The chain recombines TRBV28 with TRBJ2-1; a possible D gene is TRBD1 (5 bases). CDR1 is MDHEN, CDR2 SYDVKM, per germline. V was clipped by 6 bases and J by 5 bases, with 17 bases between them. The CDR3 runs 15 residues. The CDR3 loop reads CASSPTDKTDNEQFF. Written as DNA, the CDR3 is TGTGCCAGCAGCCCGACAGACAAGACAGACAATGAGCAGTTCTTC.

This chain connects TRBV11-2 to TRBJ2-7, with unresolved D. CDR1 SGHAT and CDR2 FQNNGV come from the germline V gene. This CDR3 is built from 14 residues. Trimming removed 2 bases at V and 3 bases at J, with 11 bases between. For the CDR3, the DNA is TGTGCCAGCAGCTTATTTCAGTTTGACTACGAGCAGTACTTC. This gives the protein CASSLFQFDYEQYF.

As DNA, the CDR3 is TGTGCCAGCAGCCCTACCGGGACTAGCCACTACCAAGAGACCCAGTACTTC. Its translation: CASSPTGTSHYQETQYF. The gene calls are TRBV7-8 and TRBJ2-5, with 9 positions matching TRBD2. The V gene end was trimmed by 5 bases and the J gene end by 0 bases; junction bases not matched to a gene: 10. Germline assignment: CDR1 SGHVS and CDR2 FQNEAQ. This CDR3 has 17 residues.

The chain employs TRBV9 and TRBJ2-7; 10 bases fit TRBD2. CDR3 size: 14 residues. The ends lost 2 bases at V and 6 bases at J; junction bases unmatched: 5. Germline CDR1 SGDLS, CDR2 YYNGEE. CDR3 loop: CASSVSGGFSEQYF. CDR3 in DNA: TGTGCCAGCAGCGTTAGCGGGGGGTTCTCCGAGCAGTACTTC.

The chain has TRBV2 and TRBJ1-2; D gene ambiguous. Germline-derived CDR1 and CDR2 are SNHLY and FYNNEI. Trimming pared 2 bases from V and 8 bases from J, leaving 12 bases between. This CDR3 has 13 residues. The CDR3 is CASSERGESGYTF. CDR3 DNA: TGTGCCAGCAGTGAACGCGGGGAGAGCGGCTACACCTTC. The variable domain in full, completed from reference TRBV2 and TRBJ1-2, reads EPEVTQTPSHQVTQMGQEVILRCVPISNHLYFYWYRQILGQKVEFLVSFYNNEISEKSEIFDDQFSVERPDGSNFTLKIRSTKLEDSAMYFCASSERGESGYTFGSGTRLTVV.

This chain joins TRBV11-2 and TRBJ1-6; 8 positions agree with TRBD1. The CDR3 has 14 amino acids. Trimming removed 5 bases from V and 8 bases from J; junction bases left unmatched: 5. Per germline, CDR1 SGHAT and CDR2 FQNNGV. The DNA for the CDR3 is TGTGCCAGCAGCCCAGACAGGGGCGATTCACCCCTCCACTTT. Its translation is CASSPDRGDSPLHF. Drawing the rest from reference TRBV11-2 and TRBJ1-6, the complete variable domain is EAGVAQSPRYKIIEKRQSVAFWCNPISGHATLYWYQQILGQGPKLLIQFQNNGVVDDSQLPKDRFSAERLKGVDSTLKIQPAKLEDSAVYLCASSPDRGDSPLHFGNGTRLTVT.

The CDR3 coding sequence is TGTGCCAGCAGTTGGGGGGGAGGGCCCGGGTTCTTC. Its protein is CASSWGGGPGFF. The chain uses TRBV6-6 and TRBJ2-1; 7 bases map to TRBD2. The CDR3 extends over 12 amino acids. V dropped 4 bases and J dropped 15; count of bases not matched to a gene: 9. The germline V gene encodes CDR1 MNHNY and CDR2 SVGAGI (reference sequence).

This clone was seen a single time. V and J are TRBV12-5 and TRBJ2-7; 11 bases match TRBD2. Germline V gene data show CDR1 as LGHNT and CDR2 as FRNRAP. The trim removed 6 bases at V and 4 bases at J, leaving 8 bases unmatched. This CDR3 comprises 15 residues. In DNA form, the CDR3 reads TGTGCTAGTGGGATGACTAGCGGGGTTTTATACGAGCAGTACTTC. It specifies CASGMTSGVLYEQYF.

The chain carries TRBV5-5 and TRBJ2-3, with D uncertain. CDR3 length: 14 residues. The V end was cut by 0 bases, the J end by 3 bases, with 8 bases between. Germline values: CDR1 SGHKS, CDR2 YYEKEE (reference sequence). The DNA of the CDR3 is TGTGCCAGCAGCTTGGGCAGGAATACAGATACGCAGTATTTT. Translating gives CASSLGRNTDTQYF.

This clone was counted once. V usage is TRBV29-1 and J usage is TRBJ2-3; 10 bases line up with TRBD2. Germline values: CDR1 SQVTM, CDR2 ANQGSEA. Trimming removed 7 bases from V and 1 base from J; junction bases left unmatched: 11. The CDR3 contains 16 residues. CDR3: CSARGLAQSGTDTQYF. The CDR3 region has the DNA TGCAGCGCCAGGGGACTAGCGCAATCGGGCACAGATACGCAGTATTTT.

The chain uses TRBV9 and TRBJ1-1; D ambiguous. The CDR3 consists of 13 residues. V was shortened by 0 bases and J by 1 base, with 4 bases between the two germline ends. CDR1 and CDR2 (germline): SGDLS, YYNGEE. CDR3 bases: TGTGCCAGCAGCGTAGCTTCGAACACTGAAGCTTTCTTT. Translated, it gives CASSVASNTEAFF.

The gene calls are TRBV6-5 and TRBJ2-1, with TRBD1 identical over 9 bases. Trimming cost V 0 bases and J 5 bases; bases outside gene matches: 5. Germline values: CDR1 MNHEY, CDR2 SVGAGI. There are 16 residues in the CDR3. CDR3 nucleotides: TGTGCCAGCAGTTACTCCGACAGGGGGACGGACAATGAGCAGTTCTTC. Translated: CASSYSDRGTDNEQFF.

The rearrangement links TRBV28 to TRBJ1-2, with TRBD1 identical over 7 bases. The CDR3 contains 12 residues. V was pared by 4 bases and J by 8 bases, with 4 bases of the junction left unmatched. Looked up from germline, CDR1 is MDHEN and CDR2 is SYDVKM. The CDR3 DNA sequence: TGTGCCAGCAGTTGGGACAGCCGGGGCTACACCTTC. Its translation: CASSWDSRGYTF.

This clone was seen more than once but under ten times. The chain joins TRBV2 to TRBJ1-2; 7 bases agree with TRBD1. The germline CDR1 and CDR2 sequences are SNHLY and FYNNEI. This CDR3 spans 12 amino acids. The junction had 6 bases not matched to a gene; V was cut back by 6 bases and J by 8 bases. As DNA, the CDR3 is TGTGCCAGCAGCGGACAGGCGTGGGGCTACACCTTC. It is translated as CASSGQAWGYTF. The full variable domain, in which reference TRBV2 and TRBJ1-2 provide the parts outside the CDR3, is EPEVTQTPSHQVTQMGQEVILRCVPISNHLYFYWYRQILGQKVEFLVSFYNNEISEKSEIFDDQFSVERPDGSNFTLKIRSTKLEDSAMYFCASSGQAWGYTFGSGTRLTVV.

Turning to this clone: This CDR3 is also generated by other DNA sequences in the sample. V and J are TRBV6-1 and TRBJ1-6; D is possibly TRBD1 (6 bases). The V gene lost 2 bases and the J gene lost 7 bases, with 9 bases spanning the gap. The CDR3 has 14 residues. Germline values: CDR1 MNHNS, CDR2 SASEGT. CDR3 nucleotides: TGTGCCAGCAGTGAATACAGGGAAAATTCACCCCTCCACTTT. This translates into CASSEYRENSPLHF.

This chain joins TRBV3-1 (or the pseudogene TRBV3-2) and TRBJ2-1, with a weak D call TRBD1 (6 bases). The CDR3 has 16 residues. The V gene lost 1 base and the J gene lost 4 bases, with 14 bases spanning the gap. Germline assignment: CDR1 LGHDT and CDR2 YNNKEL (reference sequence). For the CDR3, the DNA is TGTGCCAGCAGCCAAGGTAGAGACAGGCGTTACAATGAGCAGTTCTTC. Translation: CASSQGRDRRYNEQFF.

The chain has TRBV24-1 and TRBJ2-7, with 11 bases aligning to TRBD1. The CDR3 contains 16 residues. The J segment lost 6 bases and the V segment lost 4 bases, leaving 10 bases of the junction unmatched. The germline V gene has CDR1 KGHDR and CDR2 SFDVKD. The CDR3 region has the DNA TGTGCCACCAGTGAAGGTGGGGACAGGGGGGTGAGCGAGCAGTACTTC. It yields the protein CATSEGGDRGVSEQYF.